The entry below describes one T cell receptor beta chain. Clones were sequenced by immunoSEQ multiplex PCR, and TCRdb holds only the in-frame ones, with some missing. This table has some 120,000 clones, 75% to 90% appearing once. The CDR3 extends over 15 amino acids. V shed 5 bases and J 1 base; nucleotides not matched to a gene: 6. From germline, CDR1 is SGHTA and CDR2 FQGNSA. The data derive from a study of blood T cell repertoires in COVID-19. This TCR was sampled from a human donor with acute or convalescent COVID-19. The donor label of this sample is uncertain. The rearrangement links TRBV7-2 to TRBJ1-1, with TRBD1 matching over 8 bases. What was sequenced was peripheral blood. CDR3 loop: CASSPRQGWNTEAFF. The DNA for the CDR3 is TGTGCCAGCAGCCCCCGACAGGGGTGGAACACTGAAGCTTTCTTT.